This TCR beta chain was retrieved from a study of blood T cell repertoires in COVID-19. Background on the study: The origin of the acute and convalescent COVID-19 samples was the United States, Italy and Spain. PBMCs, B-cell-depleted T cells, or T cells provided the cDNA or gDNA that made up the material.

Germline V gene sequence: CDR1 WSHSY, CDR2 SAAADI. Trimming at V came to 7 bases and at J to 4 bases, leaving 7 bases not matched to a gene. This CDR3 has 14 amino acids. In the source study's methods: The authors estimated nucleated cell counts from reference gene primer amplification. Sequenced by immunoSEQ multiplex PCR; TCRdb stores in-frame clones only, minus some. The V and J calls and the clone size are those of that table, but D and trimming were determined from the DNA. The profile covers fewer than 30,000 clones, with about 91% appearing a single time and just under 20% taken by the ten largest.

The rearrangement uses TRBV10-2 and TRBJ2-5, with TRBD2 matching over 9 bases. Sequenced input: peripheral blood. The receptor comes from a human donor in a cohort sampled during active COVID-19. CDR3 loop: CASKTGLAIETQYF. CDR3 nucleotides: TGCGCCAGCAAGACGGGACTAGCAATAGAGACCCAGTACTTC.